What follows are 29 T cell receptor beta chains derived from one specimen sequenced in a study of CD8+CD57+ T cells in acquired aplastic anemia. Profiling of TCR beta VDJ combinations and CDR3 sequences used genomic DNA as template. MiXCR was run by TCRdb on the reads, yielding one entry per CDR3 protein. The sample has 210,000 or so distinct CDR3 sequences, roughly 50% seen once; the top ten hold 15% to 20%. Individuals selected for sequencing had exhibited CD8+CD57+ cell expansion on flow cytometry. The material sequenced was sorted CD4+, CD8+, or CD8+CD57+ T cells (not recorded which) from PBMCs. These receptors all stem from a human donor with aplastic anemia.

Many counts were recorded for this clonotype. This rearrangement joins TRBV7-3 to TRBJ2-7; D tentatively fits TRBD1 or TRBD2 (7 bases each). This CDR3 contains 15 residues. Germline CDR1 and CDR2: SGHTA and FQGTGA. V was shortened by 4 bases and J by 3 bases, with 16 bases between the two germline ends. The CDR3 region has the DNA TGTGCCAGCAGCTCCCAAGGGGGCGGGGGCTACGAGCAGTACTTC. Its protein product is CASSSQGGGGYEQYF.

This clonotype was recorded once. This may come from a read error, since a much larger clone is one base off. This rearrangement joins TRBV20-1 to TRBJ2-7, with 7 bases that match TRBD1. J lost 6 bases, V lost 3 bases, and 11 bases had no gene match. The CDR3 runs 14 residues. The germline gives CDR1 DFQATT, CDR2 SNEGSKA (reference sequence). The CDR3, as DNA: TGCAGTGCTAGGCCGGGACAGAGGGGCGTCGAGCAGTACTTC. This encodes CSARPGQRGVEQYF.

The chain employs TRBV7-8 and TRBJ1-6; TRBD1 might be the D (5 bases). The CDR3 spans 17 residues. Germline loops: CDR1 SGHVS, CDR2 FQNEAQ. Trimming stripped 2 bases from V and 9 bases from J, with 20 bases between. Here the CDR3 reads CASSLRQGLGSVSPLHF. Written as DNA, the CDR3 is TGTGCCAGCAGCTTAAGGCAGGGATTAGGGTCTGTTTCACCCCTCCACTTT.

CDR3 in amino acids: CASSLSGHTPGSYEQYF. The DNA for the CDR3 is TGCGCCAGCAGCTTGTCGGGGCACACCCCTGGGTCCTACGAGCAGTACTTC. The chain carries TRBV5-1 and TRBJ2-7; perhaps D is TRBD1 or TRBD2 (5 bases each). CDR1 is SGHRS and CDR2 is YFSETQ in the germline V gene. The CDR3 has 17 residues. The V end was cut by 1 base, the J end by 1 base, with 18 bases between.

This clonotype was seen at least ten times. V and J are TRBV7-2 and TRBJ2-7, with D maybe TRBD1 (6 bases). The V gene's germline CDR1 is SGHTA and CDR2 FQGNSA. CDR3 length: 15 amino acids. Deletions cut 5 bases from V and 3 bases from J, with 17 bases between. Written as DNA, the CDR3 is TGTGCCAGCAGCGGGGGCCGAGGATCTAACTACGAGCAGTACTTC. Its protein product is CASSGGRGSNYEQYF.

This clonotype was detected only a few times. J is TRBJ1-5 and V is TRBV11-2; 7 bases match TRBD1. Germline V gives CDR1 SGHAT, CDR2 FQNNGV. This CDR3 has 17 residues. J gave up 2 bases and V 4 bases, and 11 bases lay outside the gene matches. This CDR3 is CASSSGERGQGNQPQHF. DNA of the CDR3: TGTGCCAGCAGCTCCGGGGAGAGGGGGCAGGGCAATCAGCCCCAGCATTTT.

In its sample, this clonotype was seen a few times. Written as DNA, the CDR3 is TGTGCCACCTCCCTAGCGGGGCAAGAGACCCAGTACTTC. Translated: CATSLAGQETQYF. V usage is TRBV10-3 and J usage is TRBJ2-5; TRBD2 matches 9 bases. The V and J ends lost 10 bases and 2 bases, in that order; junction bases with no gene match: 5. The CDR3 consists of 13 residues. Germline CDR1 reads ENHRY; CDR2 reads SYGVKD.

This clonotype was detected many times. This rearrangement joins TRBV20-1 to TRBJ2-3, with D perhaps TRBD2 (5 bases). CDR1 DFQATT and CDR2 SNEGSKA come from the germline V gene (reference sequence). The CDR3 has 13 amino acids. V lost 5 bases and J 5 bases, leaving 14 bases between the germline ends. The CDR3 loop is CSAQRFGGDTQYF. CDR3 sequence (DNA): TGCAGTGCTCAGCGTTTCGGAGGAGATACGCAGTATTTT.

This clonotype was picked up many times. V and J are TRBV12-3 or TRBV12-4 and TRBJ1-1; weak D call: TRBD1 (5 bases). This CDR3 has 15 amino acids. V lost 6 bases, J lost 3 bases, and 17 bases lay in between. The CDR3: CASREQGRIHTEAFF. CDR3 nucleotides: TGTGCCAGCAGGGAGCAGGGTCGTATCCACACTGAAGCTTTCTTT.

This clonotype has only a few counts. The chain links TRBV5-1 to TRBJ2-5; TRBD1 aligns across 7 bases. The CDR3 is 14 amino acids. The ends lost 9 bases at V and 3 bases at J; junction bases unmatched: 11. Germline CDR1 and CDR2: SGHRS and YFSETQ. CDR3 nucleotide sequence: TGCGCCACTACCCGGGACAGACGAAAAGAGACCCAGTACTTC. Translating it yields CATTRDRRKETQYF.

This clonotype came up many times. The chain employs TRBV11-2 and TRBJ2-1; no definite D call. With 0 bases removed from V and 6 bases from J, the gap between germline ends came to 6 bases. There are 13 residues in the CDR3. The germline CDR1 and CDR2 sequences are SGHAT and FQNNGV. In DNA, the CDR3 is TGTGCCAGCAGCTTAGACGACCCCAATGAGCAGTTCTTC. Translating it yields CASSLDDPNEQFF.

The chain has TRBV4-1 and TRBJ2-7; D unresolved. CDR1 MGHRA and CDR2 YSYEKL come from the germline V gene. The CDR3 is 15 residues long. V dropped 0 bases and J dropped 3 bases, with 12 bases sitting between them. Here the CDR3 reads CASSQDGFGNYEQYF. The CDR3 DNA sequence: TGCGCCAGCAGCCAAGACGGTTTTGGAAACTACGAGCAGTACTTC.

The chain links TRBV29-1 to TRBJ1-1, with a tentative D call TRBD1 (6 bases). The germline CDR1 and CDR2 sequences are SQVTM and ANQGSEA. The CDR3 is 13 amino acids. The germline V and J ends were trimmed by 5 bases and 3 bases, with 13 bases remaining between them. The CDR3 spells CSVLGGEDTEAFF. The CDR3 region has the DNA TGCAGCGTTCTTGGGGGCGAGGACACTGAAGCTTTCTTT. Supplemented by reference TRBV29-1 and TRBJ1-1, the full variable domain reads SAVISQKPSRDICQRGTSLTIQCQVDSQVTMMFWYRQQPGQSLTLIATANQGSEATYESGFVIDKFPISRPNLTFSTLTVSNMSPEDSSIYLCSVLGGEDTEAFFGQGTRLTVV.

The chain uses TRBV5-1 and TRBJ2-2; D ambiguous. The CDR3 runs 11 residues. V lost 7 bases to trimming and J lost 7 bases, with 8 bases between them. From germline, CDR1 is SGHRS and CDR2 YFSETQ. CDR3 sequence (DNA): TGCGCCAGCTTCTGGGACGGGGAGCTGTTTTTT. This sequence encodes CASFWDGELFF. The full variable domain, in which reference TRBV5-1 and TRBJ2-2 provide the parts outside the CDR3, is KAGVTQTPRYLIKTRGQQVTLSCSPISGHRSVSWYQQTPGQGLQFLFEYFSETQRNKGNFPGRFSGRQFSNSRSEMNVSTLELGDSALYLCASFWDGELFFGEGSRLTVL.

This clonotype was recorded at least ten times. This sequence joins TRBV5-1 and TRBJ2-5, with D possibly TRBD2 on 6 matching bases. The CDR3 consists of 14 residues. Germline V gene lookup returns CDR1 SGHRS and CDR2 YFSETQ. V lost 6 bases to trimming and J lost 1 base, with 13 bases between them. The CDR3 loop is CASTGRNIQETQYF. Here the CDR3 DNA reads TGCGCCAGCACTGGGAGGAACATCCAAGAGACCCAGTACTTC. Based on the CDR3 plus reference TRBV5-1 and TRBJ2-5, the full variable domain is KAGVTQTPRYLIKTRGQQVTLSCSPISGHRSVSWYQQTPGQGLQFLFEYFSETQRNKGNFPGRFSGRQFSNSRSEMNVSTLELGDSALYLCASTGRNIQETQYFGPGTRLLVL.

This chain joins TRBV7-9 and TRBJ1-2; D is uncertain. Trimming pared 2 bases from V and 4 bases from J, leaving 11 bases between. CDR3 length: 14 residues. Germline V CDR1 and CDR2: SEHNR, FQNEAQ (reference sequence). DNA of the CDR3: TGTGCCAGCAGCTTATCCAGGACCCCCTATGGCTACACCTTC. It yields the protein CASSLSRTPYGYTF. The full variable domain, in which reference TRBV7-9 and TRBJ1-2 provide the parts outside the CDR3, is DTGVSQNPRHKITKRGQNVTFRCDPISEHNRLYWYRQTLGQGPEFLTYFQNEAQLEKSRLLSDRFSAERPKGSFSTLEIQRTEQGDSAMYLCASSLSRTPYGYTFGSGTRLTVV.

This clonotype was observed at least ten times. The junction differs from germline at one of its ends, possibly a read error. V gene TRBV10-3 combines with J gene TRBJ1-5; D remains ambiguous. Germline V gene sequence: CDR1 ENHRY, CDR2 SYGVKD. There are 15 residues in the CDR3. In DNA, the CDR3 is TGTGCCATCAGTAAGTCGACGACGGGCAATCAGCCCCAGCATTTT. As protein: CAISKSTTGNQPQHF.

This clonotype was observed many times. The chain couples TRBV5-1 to TRBJ1-5, with D possibly being TRBD1 (6 bases). Germline-derived CDR1 and CDR2 are SGHRS and YFSETQ. V shed 1 base and J shed 2 bases, with 16 bases lying between them. The CDR3 totals 17 residues. DNA of the CDR3: TGCGCCAGCAGCTTGACCTATACAGGGCAGGGCAATCAGCCCCAGCATTTT. This codes for CASSLTYTGQGNQPQHF.

This clonotype occurred many times. Here the CDR3 DNA reads TGTGCCAGCAGTTCCAGGGGTGGTCAGCCCCAGCATTTT. Amino acids: CASSSRGGQPQHF. The gene calls are TRBV12-3 or TRBV12-4 and TRBJ1-5, with D tentatively TRBD1 (6 bases). Trimming removed 4 bases at V and 6 bases at J, with 10 bases between. CDR3 size: 13 residues.

This clonotype showed up just once. V is TRBV7-2 and J is TRBJ1-4, with D possibly being TRBD1 (5 bases). The CDR3 consists of 16 residues. The germline CDR1 and CDR2 sequences are SGHTA and FQGNSA. With 5 bases removed from V and 0 bases from J, the gap between germline ends came to 13 bases. This chain's CDR3 is CASSNPWGATNEKLFF. CDR3 coding DNA: TGTGCCAGCAGCAACCCTTGGGGGGCAACTAATGAAAAACTGTTTTTT.

V usage is TRBV2 and J usage is TRBJ1-4; D is perhaps TRBD1 (6 bases). The V end was cut by 4 bases, the J end by 7 bases, with 7 bases between. The CDR3 contains 12 residues. Germline V gene sequence: CDR1 SNHLY, CDR2 FYNNEI. The CDR3 protein is CASSVGGEKLFF. The CDR3 nucleotides read TGTGCCAGCAGTGTAGGGGGTGAAAAACTGTTTTTT.

On this clonotype: A clone one base away is much larger, so this may be a read error. This sequence joins TRBV20-1 and TRBJ2-2; D not certain. Trimming removed 0 bases at V and 6 bases at J, with 8 bases between. The CDR3 consists of 13 residues. Per the germline V gene, CDR1 is DFQATT and CDR2 is SNEGSKA (reference sequence). The CDR3 is CSARDPPPGELFF. The DNA for the CDR3 is TGCAGTGCTAGAGACCCACCCCCCGGGGAGCTGTTTTTT.

V usage is TRBV7-2 and J usage is TRBJ2-7; D is perhaps TRBD2 (5 bases). This CDR3 spans 14 amino acids. The germline V gene has CDR1 SGHTA and CDR2 FQGNSA. V was clipped by 1 base and J by 3 bases, with 10 bases between them. CDR3 DNA: TGTGCCAGCAGCTTAGGGACTCGAAACTACGAGCAGTACTTC. It yields the protein CASSLGTRNYEQYF.

Many counts were recorded for this clonotype. The chain couples TRBV19 to TRBJ1-5, with D perhaps matching TRBD1 (6 bases). The V and J ends lost 3 bases and 2 bases respectively, with 14 bases between them. CDR1 and CDR2 (germline): LNHDA, SQIVND (reference sequence). The CDR3 contains 16 residues. This CDR3 is CASSIPVQGGNQPQHF. In DNA, the CDR3 is TGTGCCAGTAGTATCCCTGTACAGGGTGGCAATCAGCCCCAGCATTTT.

V is TRBV5-6 and J is TRBJ1-1, with 9 bases lining up with TRBD1. Unmatched junction bases numbered 5, after V lost 1 base and J lost 1 base. Per the germline V gene, CDR1 is SGHDT and CDR2 is YYEEEE. The CDR3 sequence is 16 residues long. Here the CDR3 reads CASSLIGQGRNTEAFF. The CDR3 DNA reads as TGTGCCAGCAGCTTGATAGGACAGGGGAGGAACACTGAAGCTTTCTTT.

This clonotype appeared a single time. The rearrangement uses TRBV19 and TRBJ1-6; 9 nucleotides match TRBD1. The V segment lost 6 bases and the J segment 8 bases; nucleotides outside the gene matches: 17. The CDR3 runs to 18 residues. CDR1 is LNHDA, CDR2 SQIVND, per germline (reference sequence). CDR3 sequence: CASRRTSGEGDRDSPLHF. The CDR3 nucleotides read TGTGCCAGTAGACGGACTAGCGGGGAAGGGGACAGGGATTCACCCCTCCACTTT.

There are many counts of this clonotype. The chain couples TRBV7-9 to TRBJ1-2, with unresolved D. Germline CDR1 SEHNR, CDR2 FQNEAQ (reference sequence). Deletions cut 2 bases from V and 7 bases from J, with 5 bases between. The CDR3 sequence is 11 residues long. CDR3 sequence reads: CASSLLRGYTF. The CDR3 DNA sequence: TGTGCCAGCAGCTTACTACGTGGCTACACCTTC.

The chain couples TRBV10-3 to TRBJ2-1, with D possibly being TRBD1 (6 bases). The germline gives CDR1 ENHRY, CDR2 SYGVKD. The V and J ends lost 10 bases and 0 bases respectively, with 19 bases between them. The CDR3 sequence is 16 residues long. The CDR3 DNA is TGTGCCAGCGCTGGACAGAAGGGAAGCTCCTACAATGAGCAGTTCTTC. Amino acid sequence: CASAGQKGSSYNEQFF.

At least ten counts were recorded for this clonotype. The gene calls are TRBV12-3 or TRBV12-4 and TRBJ2-5; perhaps TRBD2 as D (6 bases). Trimming removed 5 bases from V and 5 bases from J, with 9 bases in between. The CDR3 loop spans 12 amino acids. CDR3 protein: CASSLEGETQYF. CDR3 nucleotide sequence: TGTGCCAGCAGTCTGGAGGGGGAGACCCAGTACTTC.